The 14 T cell receptor beta chains reported below all come from one sample, sequenced in a study of spatial heterogeneity in lung cancer. Each CDR3 protein gets one entry after TCRdb re-called the 5' RACE reads with MiXCR. The sample holds around 89,000 distinct CDR3 sequences; roughly 12% are singletons and the top ten take about 40%. This sample's time point: sample taken at primary tumor resection. Unsorted samples of tumor, nontumor lung or frozen PBMC had their whole RNA sequenced. Material: PBMCs, obtained at surgery. The receptors originated from a male donor with early-stage non-small cell lung cancer.

V usage is TRBV3-1 and J usage is TRBJ2-7; D unresolved. V was trimmed by 0 bases and J by 0 bases, leaving 9 bases between them. The CDR3 has 15 amino acids. The germline V gene has CDR1 LGHDT and CDR2 YNNKEL (reference sequence). The CDR3 nucleotides read TGTGCCAGCAGCCAAGATATTGGCGGCTCCTACGAGCAGTACTTC. This sequence encodes CASSQDIGGSYEQYF.

The V call is TRBV3-1, the J call TRBJ2-3; no clear D gene. Gene TRBJ1-5 matches the end of the DNA better, so the J call may be wrong. The CDR3 runs to 17 residues. The germline gives CDR1 LGHDT, CDR2 YNNKEL (reference sequence). DNA for the CDR3: TGTGCCAGCAGCCCCACCAGGAGCACTCTTAGCACAGATACGCAGCATTTT. Its protein is CASSPTRSTLSTDTQHF.

The chain uses TRBV6-2 or TRBV6-3 and TRBJ2-2, with TRBD2 matching 10 bases. In germline, CDR1 is MNHEY, CDR2 SVGEGT. The V gene end was trimmed by 5 bases and the J gene end by 4 bases; junction bases not matched to a gene: 1. This CDR3 spans 14 amino acids. DNA of the CDR3: TGTGCCAGCAGTCTAGCGGGAGTCACCGGGGAGCTGTTTTTT. It specifies CASSLAGVTGELFF.

The gene calls are TRBV20-1 and TRBJ2-7; D unresolved. The CDR3 sequence is 16 residues long. The V and J ends lost 6 bases and 3 bases respectively, with 24 bases between them. Germline V gene data show CDR1 as DFQATT and CDR2 as SNEGSKA (reference sequence). The CDR3 DNA reads as TGCAGTGCGGCCACCACCGGGCAGCCAAACTTCTACGAGCAGTACTTC. This codes for CSAATTGQPNFYEQYF.

This chain links TRBV5-6 with TRBJ1-2, with 8 bases lining up with TRBD1. J gave up 5 bases and V 3 bases, and 9 bases lay outside the gene matches. Per the germline V gene, CDR1 is SGHDT and CDR2 is YYEEEE. CDR3 length equals 15 residues. The CDR3 coding sequence is TGTGCCAGCAGCTCAGGCAGGACAGGGACGTATGGCTACACCTTC. Translation: CASSSGRTGTYGYTF.

This clonotype was seen only a few times. The genes are TRBV7-3 and TRBJ2-3; D is uncertain. The CDR3 totals 12 residues. Trimming cost V 4 bases and J 2 bases, with 4 bases left between them. Per germline, CDR1 SGHTA and CDR2 FQGTGA. The CDR3 nucleotides read TGTGCCAGCAGCTCTACCACAGATACGCAGTATTTT. Amino acids: CASSSTTDTQYF.

There are a few counts of this clonotype. The chain uses TRBV5-1 and TRBJ2-7; D not certain. This CDR3 region has 14 residues. Trimming took 0 bases from V and 2 from J, leaving 9 bases between them. CDR1 SGHRS and CDR2 YFSETQ come from the germline V gene. CDR3 DNA sequence: TGCGCCAGCAGCTTGGCCCAAGGACCCTACGAGCAGTACTTC. It is translated as CASSLAQGPYEQYF.

The V and J genes are TRBV20-1 and TRBJ2-6; 10 bases are a match to TRBD1. With V trimmed by 6 bases and J by 2 bases, 13 bases remained unmatched. The CDR3 length is 18 residues. Germline-derived CDR1 and CDR2 are DFQATT and SNEGSKA (reference sequence). The CDR3 DNA sequence: TGCAGTGCAAGGCCCCCGGGACAGGGGTTTACTGGGGCCAACGTCCTGACTTTC. Residues: CSARPPGQGFTGANVLTF.

This clonotype was counted between two and nine times. The gene calls are TRBV4-1 and TRBJ1-1; D possibly corresponds to TRBD1 (6 bases). CDR1 and CDR2 (germline): MGHRA, YSYEKL. V was shortened by 4 bases and J by 0 bases, with 12 bases between the two germline ends. This CDR3 region has 15 residues. The CDR3 DNA follows: TGCGCCAGCAGCCGAACGGACAGCATGAACACTGAAGCTTTCTTT. Translating gives CASSRTDSMNTEAFF.

V gene TRBV7-2 combines with J gene TRBJ2-3, with 11 nucleotides matching TRBD2. The trim removed 2 bases at V and 3 bases at J, leaving 10 bases unmatched. This CDR3 comprises 18 residues. The germline gives CDR1 SGHTA, CDR2 FQGNSA. The CDR3 DNA is TGTGCCAGCAGCTTATTGCTTATAGCGGGGGGGTCAACAGATACGCAGTATTTT. It encodes CASSLLLIAGGSTDTQYF.

This clonotype was counted ten times or more. The chain recombines TRBV27 with TRBJ2-1; 7 bases fit TRBD2. CDR3 length: 14 amino acids. V gave up 2 bases and J gave up 9 bases; unmatched junction bases: 7. Germline V CDR1 and CDR2: MNHEY, SMNVEV (reference sequence). The CDR3 is CASSLAGAGGEQFF. The CDR3 nucleotides read TGTGCCAGCAGTTTAGCGGGAGCTGGGGGTGAGCAGTTCTTC.

The V gene is TRBV25-1, the J gene TRBJ2-5; 9 positions match TRBD2. The CDR3 runs to 15 residues. J gave up 5 bases and V 7 bases, and 11 bases lay outside the gene matches. The V gene's germline CDR1 is MGHDK and CDR2 SYGVNS. The CDR3 is CASTEGGLAGETQYF. The DNA for the CDR3 is TGTGCCAGCACAGAGGGGGGACTAGCTGGGGAGACCCAGTACTTC. Together with reference TRBV25-1 and TRBJ2-5, the CDR3 gives the full variable domain: EADIYQTPRYLVIGTGKKITLECSQTMGHDKMYWYQQDPGMELHLIHYSYGVNSTEKGDLSSESTVSRIRTEHFPLTLESARPSHTSQYLCASTEGGLAGETQYFGPGTRLLVL.

The chain carries TRBV12-3 or TRBV12-4 and TRBJ2-7; D possibly corresponds to TRBD1 (6 bases). The CDR3 is 12 residues long. V lost 5 bases, J lost 7 bases, and 12 bases lay in between. In nucleotides, the CDR3 is TGTGCCAGCAGTCTACAGGGTTGGGAGCAGTACTTC. Its protein is CASSLQGWEQYF.

This clonotype was seen more than once but under ten times. The chain uses TRBV7-9 and TRBJ2-1; D not certain. Germline V lookup: CDR1 SEHNR, CDR2 FQNEAQ (reference sequence). This CDR3 spans 13 amino acids. Trimming removed 1 base at V and 4 bases at J, with 5 bases between. As DNA, the CDR3 is TGTGCCAGCAGCTTAGGCTGGTACAATGAGCAGTTCTTC. This gives the protein CASSLGWYNEQFF.